Below, one T cell receptor beta chain is given with its context. These data are taken from a study of blood T cell repertoires in COVID-19. The overall study: The samples span acute and convalescent COVID-19 from the United States, Italy and Spain. T cells, B-cell-depleted T cells, or PBMCs provided the cDNA or gDNA that served as material.

Germline lookup yields CDR1 MGHRA and CDR2 YSYEKL. Trimming left V 0 bases short and J 2 bases short, with 8 bases between. This CDR3 has 14 residues. Study processing details: Cell counts per sample came from amplifying reference gene primers. Sequencing was performed with immunoSEQ multiplex PCR; in TCRdb, only in-frame clones are kept and a portion is missing. V and J calls and clone size are those listed in that table; D and trimming were worked out from the DNA. The top ten clones hold less than 4% of a sample with 150,000 or so clones, about four fifths of them seen once. The TCR sequence derives from a woman aged 55-69 years with acute or convalescent COVID-19. Sequencing input: peripheral blood. This chain connects TRBV4-1 to TRBJ2-7; possibly TRBD2 for D (5 bases). The DNA for the CDR3 is TGCGCCAGCAGCCAAGACGAGGGTACCTACGAGCAGTACTTC. Translation: CASSQDEGTYEQYF.